These 4 T cell receptor beta chains were sequenced from one sample in a study of OX40 agonist ivuxolimab in advanced cancers. Some clones are missing from TCRdb's copy, which holds only in-frame ones; the method was immunoSEQ multiplex PCR. The data show tens of thousands of clones, with approximately 80% seen just once and about 2.7% held by the top ten. The sample here was CD4+ or CD8+ T cells sorted from blood, taken in a trial of the OX40 agonist ivuxolimab. Source of these receptors: an adult with an advanced solid tumor such as melanoma, head and neck, liver or kidney cancer.

The chain couples TRBV4-1 to TRBJ2-5, with D maybe TRBD2 (5 bases). V dropped 0 bases and J dropped 3 bases, with 8 bases sitting between them. From germline, CDR1 is MGHRA and CDR2 YSYEKL. The CDR3 extends over 14 amino acids. The CDR3 DNA is TGCGCCAGCAGCCAAGATCCCGGGGAAGAGACCCAGTACTTC. This sequence encodes CASSQDPGEETQYF.

The chain carries TRBV30 and TRBJ1-1; D unresolved. The germline V gene has CDR1 GTSNPN and CDR2 SVGIG (reference sequence). The CDR3 sequence is 12 residues long. V shed 0 bases and J shed 4 bases, with 6 bases lying between them. CDR3 nucleotides: TGTGCCTGGAGTGTAATCAGCACTGAAGCTTTCTTT. This codes for CAWSVISTEAFF.

V is TRBV4-3 and J is TRBJ2-2; D call uncertain. Trimming shortened V by 2 bases and J by 7 bases, and 11 bases separated the two germline ends. The germline CDR1 and CDR2 sequences are LGHNA and YSLEER. There are 14 residues in the CDR3. The CDR3 here is CASSQIGSGGELFF. In nucleotides, the CDR3 is TGCGCCAGCAGCCAAATAGGGTCAGGCGGGGAGCTGTTTTTT.

This clone was detected once. The chain links TRBV28 to TRBJ2-3; 7 bases align to TRBD2. The CDR3 is 15 residues long. Germline V lookup: CDR1 MDHEN, CDR2 SYDVKM. V shed 10 bases, J shed 0 bases, and the junction held 10 bases outside the gene matches. The CDR3 sequence: CATTRSGVSTDTQYF. DNA for the CDR3: TGTGCCACCACCCGGAGCGGGGTTAGCACAGATACGCAGTATTTT.